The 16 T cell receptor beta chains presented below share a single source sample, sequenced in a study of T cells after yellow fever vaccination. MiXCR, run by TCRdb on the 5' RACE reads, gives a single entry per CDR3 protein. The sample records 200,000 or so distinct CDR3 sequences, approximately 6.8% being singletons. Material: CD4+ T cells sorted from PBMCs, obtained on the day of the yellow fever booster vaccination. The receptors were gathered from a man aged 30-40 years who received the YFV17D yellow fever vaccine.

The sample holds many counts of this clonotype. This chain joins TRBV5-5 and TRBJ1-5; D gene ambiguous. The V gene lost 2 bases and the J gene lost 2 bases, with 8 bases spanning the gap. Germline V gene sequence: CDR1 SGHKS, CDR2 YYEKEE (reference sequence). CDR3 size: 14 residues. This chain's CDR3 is CASSLLTGNQPQHF. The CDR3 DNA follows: TGTGCCAGCAGCTTACTGACTGGCAATCAGCCCCAGCATTTT.

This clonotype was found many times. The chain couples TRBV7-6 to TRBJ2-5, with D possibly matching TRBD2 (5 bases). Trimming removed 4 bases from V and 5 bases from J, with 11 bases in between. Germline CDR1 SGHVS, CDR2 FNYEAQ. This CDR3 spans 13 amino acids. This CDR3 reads CASSSVREETQYF. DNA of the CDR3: TGTGCCAGCAGCTCCGTGAGGGAGGAGACCCAGTACTTC. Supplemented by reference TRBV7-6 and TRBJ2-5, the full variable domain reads GAGVSQSPRYKVTKRGQDVALRCDPISGHVSLYWYRQALGQGPEFLTYFNYEAQQDKSGLPNDRFSAERPEGSISTLTIQRTEQRDSAMYRCASSSVREETQYFGPGTRLLVL.

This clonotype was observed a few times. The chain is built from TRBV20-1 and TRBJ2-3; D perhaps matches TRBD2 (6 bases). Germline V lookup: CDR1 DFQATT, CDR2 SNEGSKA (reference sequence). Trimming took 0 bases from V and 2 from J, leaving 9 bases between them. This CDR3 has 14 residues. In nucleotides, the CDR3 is TGCAGTGCTAGAGAGGGAGGCCACACAGATACGCAGTATTTT. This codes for CSAREGGHTDTQYF.

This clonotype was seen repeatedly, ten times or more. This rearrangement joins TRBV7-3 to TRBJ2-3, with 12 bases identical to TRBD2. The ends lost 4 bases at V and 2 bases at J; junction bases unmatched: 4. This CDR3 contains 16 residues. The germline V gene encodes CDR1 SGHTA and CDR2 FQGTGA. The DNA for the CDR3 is TGTGCCAGCAGCTCCCGGACTAGCGGGAACACAGATACGCAGTATTTT. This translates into CASSSRTSGNTDTQYF.

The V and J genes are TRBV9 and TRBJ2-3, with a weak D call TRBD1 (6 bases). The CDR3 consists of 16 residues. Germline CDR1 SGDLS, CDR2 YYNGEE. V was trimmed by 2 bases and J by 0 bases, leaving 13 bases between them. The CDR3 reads CASSVGEGTSTDTQYF. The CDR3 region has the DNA TGTGCCAGCAGCGTGGGAGAGGGGACAAGCACAGATACGCAGTATTTT.

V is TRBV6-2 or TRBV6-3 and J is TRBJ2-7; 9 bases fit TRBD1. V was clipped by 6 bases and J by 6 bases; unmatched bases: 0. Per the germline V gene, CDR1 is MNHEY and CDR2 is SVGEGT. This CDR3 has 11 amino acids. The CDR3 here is CASRTGGEQYF. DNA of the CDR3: TGTGCCAGCAGGACAGGGGGCGAGCAGTACTTC.

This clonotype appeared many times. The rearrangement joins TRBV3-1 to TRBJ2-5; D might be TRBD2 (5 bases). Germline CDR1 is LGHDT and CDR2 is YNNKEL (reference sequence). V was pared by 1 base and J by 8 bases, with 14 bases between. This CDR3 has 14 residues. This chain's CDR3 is CASSQVRGSTTQYF. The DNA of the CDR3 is TGTGCCAGCAGCCAAGTCAGAGGGTCGACTACCCAGTACTTC.

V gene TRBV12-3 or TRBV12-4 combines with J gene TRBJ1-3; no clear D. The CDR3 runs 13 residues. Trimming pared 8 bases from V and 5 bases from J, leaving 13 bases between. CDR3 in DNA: TGTGCCAGCTCCCAGTCTATTAGAAACACCATATATTTT. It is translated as CASSQSIRNTIYF.

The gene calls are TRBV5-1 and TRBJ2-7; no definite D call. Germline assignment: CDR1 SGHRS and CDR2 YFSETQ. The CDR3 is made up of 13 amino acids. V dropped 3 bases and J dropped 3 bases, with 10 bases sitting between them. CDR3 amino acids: CASSSVRSYEQYF. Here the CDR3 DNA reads TGCGCCAGCAGCTCGGTCCGGAGCTACGAGCAGTACTTC.

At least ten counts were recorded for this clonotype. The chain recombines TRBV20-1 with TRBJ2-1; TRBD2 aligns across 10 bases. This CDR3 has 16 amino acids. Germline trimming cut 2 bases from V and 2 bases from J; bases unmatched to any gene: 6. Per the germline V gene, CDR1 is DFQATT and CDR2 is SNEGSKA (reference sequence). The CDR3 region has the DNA TGCAGTGCTAGATATCTGCTAGCGGGAGCCTACAATGAGCAGTTCTTC. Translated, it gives CSARYLLAGAYNEQFF.

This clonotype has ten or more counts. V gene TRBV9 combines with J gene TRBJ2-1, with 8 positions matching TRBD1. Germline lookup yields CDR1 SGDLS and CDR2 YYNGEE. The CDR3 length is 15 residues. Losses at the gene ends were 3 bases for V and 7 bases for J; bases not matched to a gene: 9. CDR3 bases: TGTGCCAGCAGCGCCCGACAGGGGATATCGAATGAGCAGTTCTTC. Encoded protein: CASSARQGISNEQFF.

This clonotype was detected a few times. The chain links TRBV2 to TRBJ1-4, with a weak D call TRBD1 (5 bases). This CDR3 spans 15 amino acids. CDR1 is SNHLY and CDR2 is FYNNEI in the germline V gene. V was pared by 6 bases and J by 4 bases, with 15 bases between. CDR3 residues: CASRGKAGDNEKLFF. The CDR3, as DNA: TGTGCCAGCAGGGGAAAGGCGGGGGATAATGAAAAACTGTTTTTT.

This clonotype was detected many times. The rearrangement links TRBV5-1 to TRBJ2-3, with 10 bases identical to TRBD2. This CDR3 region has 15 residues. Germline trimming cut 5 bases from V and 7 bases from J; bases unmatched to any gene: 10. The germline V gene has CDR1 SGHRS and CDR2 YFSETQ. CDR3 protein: CASRPLAGEVYTQYF. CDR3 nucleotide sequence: TGCGCCAGCAGACCTCTAGCGGGAGAAGTGTATACGCAGTATTTT.

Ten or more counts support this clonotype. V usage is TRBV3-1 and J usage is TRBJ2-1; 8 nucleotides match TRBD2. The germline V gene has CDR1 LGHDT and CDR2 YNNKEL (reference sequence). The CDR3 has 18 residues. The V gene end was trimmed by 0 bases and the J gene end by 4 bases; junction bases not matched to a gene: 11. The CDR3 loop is CASSQDLASGPIYNEQFF. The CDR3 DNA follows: TGTGCCAGCAGCCAAGATCTGGCTAGCGGGCCAATTTACAATGAGCAGTTCTTC.

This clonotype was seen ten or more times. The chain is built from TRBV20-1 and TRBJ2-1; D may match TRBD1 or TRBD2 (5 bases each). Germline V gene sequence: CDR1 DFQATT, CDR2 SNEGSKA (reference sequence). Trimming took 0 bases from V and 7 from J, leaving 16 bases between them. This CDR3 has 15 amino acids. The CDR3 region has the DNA TGCAGTGCTAGAGATTCGGGGCAGGGTGGAAATGAGCAGTTCTTC. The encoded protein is CSARDSGQGGNEQFF.

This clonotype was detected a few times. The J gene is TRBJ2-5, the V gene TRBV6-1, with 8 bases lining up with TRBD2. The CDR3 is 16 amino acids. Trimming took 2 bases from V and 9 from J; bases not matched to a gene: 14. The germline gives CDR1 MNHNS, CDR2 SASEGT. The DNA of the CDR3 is TGTGCCAGCAGTGAAATAGCGGGAAGAGGGGGGGGGGCCCAGTACTTC. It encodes CASSEIAGRGGGAQYF.